This T cell receptor (beta chain) was retrieved from a study of blood T cell repertoires in COVID-19 (dated by TCRdb to the early 2020s). Regarding the complete study: Samples from collaborators originated in the United States, Italy and Spain and spanned both the acute and convalescent phases of COVID-19. The material from the prospective study consisted of cDNA or gDNA derived from T cells, B-cell-depleted T cells, or PBMCs. A de-identified subject ID, COVID-19 status, age in years and sex were almost always included in the sample metadata. A freely available public database, intended as a resource for researchers studying the immune response to SARS-CoV-2, is where the repertoires were released. Deeply sampled blood TCRbeta repertoires from subjects exposed to, actively infected with, or recovered from COVID-19 were included in the dataset. HLA class I and class II types, where available, came from metadata supplied by the sample provider rather than from assay-based typing. Samples were obtained from the ongoing ImmuneRACE study (first 160 participants) and from 1,254 subjects provided by 6 global collaborators.

Collaborating institutions collected whole blood in K2EDTA tubes following their own protocols. For TCRbeta analysis, collaborators shipped samples in one of three forms: frozen whole blood, isolated PBMCs, or DNA extracted from either of those sample types. On the study overall, not on this receptor specifically: The amount of clinical and demographic metadata varied by source and participant and was provided uncurated.

The germline V gene yields SGHVS for CDR1 and FNYEAQ for CDR2. Trimmed from V: 4 bases; trimmed from J: 0 bases; junction bases lacking a gene match: 10. The cysteine opens and the phenylalanine closes a CDR3 of 18 amino acids. The kept DNA is CDR3 alone, 54 bases in frame from the first base. In the case of this clone: Its antigen is not yet known. Per-base quality was not reported, and no clone a single base away is much larger than it.

TCRbeta CDR3 regions were amplified from genomic DNA by means of the immunoSEQ Assay, a bias-controlled multiplex PCR. On the authors' methods: The number of nucleated cells in each sample was estimated by amplification of reference gene primers within the assay. Sequence reads were collapsed and filtered to measure the absolute abundance of every unique TCRbeta CDR3 rearrangement. Productive Simpson clonality was computed per sample as the square root of Simpson's diversity index over productive rearrangements. Entries here come from immuneACCESS through TCRdb and include only in-frame sequences with V and J called. Some clones fail to appear in such tables; in the studies checked, an unresolved V gene covers under half of the shortfall, and the cause of the remainder is unknown. V, J and clone size reflect that table, while D and trimming were determined from the DNA. This sample holds under 200,000 clones; more than 75% were observed only once. The ten top clones hold approximately 5.6% of the sample.

The chain was built from TRBV7-6 and TRBJ2-3, with 10 bases aligning to TRBD2. This TCR came from a man between 40 and 49 years old with active or convalescent COVID-19. The material sequenced was peripheral blood. The DNA is as follows: TGTGCCAGCAGCTGGGATAGCGGGGGGACAACGAGCACAGATACGCAGTATTTT. Protein translation: CASSWDSGGTTSTDTQYF.